One sample yielded the 13 T cell receptor beta chains listed below, sequenced in a study of T-cell reconstitution after alpha-beta-depleted transplantation in children. The library targeted TCRbeta and was prepared with unique molecular identifiers. TCRdb passed the PCR reads through MiXCR, listing each CDR3 protein once. The data contain around 700,000 distinct CDR3 sequences, roughly 13% of them seen just once; the ten biggest clones take up around 0.8%. Sequenced material: PBMCs, taken before TCRalphabeta/CD19-depleted stem cell transplant. The origin of the receptors is a girl aged 2 to 9 with congenital amegakaryocytic thrombocytopenia, due to receive a stem cell transplant.

The sample holds many counts of this clonotype. The rearrangement joins TRBV20-1 to TRBJ2-3; TRBD2 might be the D (5 bases). The CDR3 loop spans 15 amino acids. V lost 3 bases and J lost 0, with 13 bases in between. Germline V gives CDR1 DFQATT, CDR2 SNEGSKA (reference sequence). DNA for the CDR3: TGCAGTGCTAGGCAGACTAAAACTAGCACAGATACGCAGTATTTT. It encodes CSARQTKTSTDTQYF.

Many counts were recorded for this clonotype. The chain carries TRBV12-3 or TRBV12-4 and TRBJ2-7; D gene uncertain. V was cut by 6 bases and J by 0 bases, with 9 bases left in between. CDR3 length: 13 amino acids. The CDR3 DNA follows: TGTGCCAGCAGAGCTGACACCTCCTACGAGCAGTACTTC. Translation gives CASRADTSYEQYF.

This chain uses TRBV3-1 with TRBJ2-3, with 7 bases identical to TRBD2. Germline V gene lookup returns CDR1 LGHDT and CDR2 YNNKEL (reference sequence). This CDR3 comprises 17 residues. V was clipped by 2 bases and J by 2 bases; unmatched bases: 10. This chain's CDR3 is CASSQWTRRKHTDTQYF. DNA for the CDR3: TGTGCCAGCAGCCAATGGACTAGGAGGAAACACACAGATACGCAGTATTTT.

This chain links TRBV5-1 with TRBJ2-2; possibly TRBD1 for D (5 bases). Per germline, CDR1 SGHRS and CDR2 YFSETQ. The CDR3 totals 15 residues. V gave up 2 bases and J gave up 5 bases, with 13 bases separating them. The CDR3 protein is CASSFDRQITGELFF. CDR3 nucleotide sequence: TGCGCCAGCAGCTTCGACCGACAGATAACCGGGGAGCTGTTTTTT. Filled out from reference TRBV5-1 and TRBJ2-2, the complete variable domain reads KAGVTQTPRYLIKTRGQQVTLSCSPISGHRSVSWYQQTPGQGLQFLFEYFSETQRNKGNFPGRFSGRQFSNSRSEMNVSTLELGDSALYLCASSFDRQITGELFFGEGSRLTVL.

This clonotype was picked up many times. The V call is TRBV5-1, the J call TRBJ2-7, with 10 bases identical to TRBD1. The germline V gene has CDR1 SGHRS and CDR2 YFSETQ. V lost 2 bases and J lost 6; bases outside the gene matches: 17. The CDR3 covers 18 residues. CDR3 coding DNA: TGCGCCAGCAGCTTACTCTACTACCCCGGGACAGGGGAAGGCGAGCAGTACTTC. It specifies CASSLLYYPGTGEGEQYF.

V gene TRBV20-1 combines with J gene TRBJ2-2; 8 bases align to TRBD2. There are 14 residues in the CDR3. The V and J ends lost 3 bases and 6 bases, in that order; junction bases with no gene match: 6. Germline CDR1 DFQATT, CDR2 SNEGSKA (reference sequence). This chain's CDR3 is CSASGRAMAGELFF. In DNA, the CDR3 is TGCAGTGCTAGCGGGAGGGCCATGGCCGGGGAGCTGTTTTTT.

The sample holds many counts of this clonotype. This chain connects TRBV18 to TRBJ2-5; D unresolved. Looked up from germline, CDR1 is KGHSH and CDR2 is LQKENI. The CDR3 has 12 amino acids. Trimming stripped 5 bases from V and 0 bases from J, with 4 bases between. CDR3 nucleotide sequence: TGTGCCAGCTCATCAAACCAAGAGACCCAGTACTTC. Amino acid sequence: CASSSNQETQYF.

This CDR3 is CSARGPGLGPRQTQYF. The CDR3 DNA sequence: TGCAGTGCTAGAGGCCCGGGACTAGGCCCCCGGCAGACCCAGTACTTC. The chain recombines TRBV20-1 with TRBJ2-5; 8 bases map to TRBD2. Germline lookup yields CDR1 DFQATT and CDR2 SNEGSKA (reference sequence). There are 16 residues in the CDR3. Germline trimming cut 1 base from V and 6 bases from J; bases unmatched to any gene: 13.

This clonotype was observed many times. The V and J genes are TRBV15 and TRBJ1-6; no clear D. Trimming took 3 bases from V and 5 from J, leaving 11 bases between them. Germline V lookup: CDR1 LNHNV, CDR2 YYDKDF (reference sequence). The CDR3 runs 15 residues. CDR3 sequence reads: CATSRNPGHNSPLHF. Written as DNA, the CDR3 is TGTGCCACCAGCAGGAACCCAGGTCATAATTCACCCCTCCACTTT.

This clonotype was found many times. The chain employs TRBV20-1 and TRBJ1-2; D gene unclear. Germline V gene lookup returns CDR1 DFQATT and CDR2 SNEGSKA (reference sequence). CDR3 length: 13 amino acids. The germline V and J ends were trimmed by 4 bases and 8 bases, with 17 bases remaining between them. DNA for the CDR3: TGCAGTGCTAAGTGGGTTGGAGGGAACGGCTACACCTTC. This translates into CSAKWVGGNGYTF.

This clonotype has only a few counts. The chain is built from TRBV7-9 and TRBJ2-5; TRBD1 might be the D (5 bases). Germline assignment: CDR1 SEHNR and CDR2 FQNEAQ (reference sequence). The CDR3 sequence is 16 residues long. V was shortened by 5 bases and J by 4 bases, with 20 bases between the two germline ends. CDR3: CASSPRHLKTGETQYF. The CDR3 DNA follows: TGTGCCAGCAGCCCGAGGCATCTCAAAACAGGAGAGACCCAGTACTTC. The variable domain in full, with the rest retrieved from reference TRBV7-9 and TRBJ2-5, is DTGVSQNPRHKITKRGQNVTFRCDPISEHNRLYWYRQTLGQGPEFLTYFQNEAQLEKSRLLSDRFSAERPKGSFSTLEIQRTEQGDSAMYLCASSPRHLKTGETQYFGPGTRLLVL.

This clonotype was detected ten times or more. This rearrangement joins TRBV7-2 to TRBJ1-2; D not certain. The CDR3 spans 12 residues. Germline V gene lookup returns CDR1 SGHTA and CDR2 FQGNSA. V lost 2 bases, J lost 4 bases, and 5 bases lay in between. The DNA for the CDR3 is TGTGCCAGCAGCTTAAATGTCTATGGCTACACCTTC. Amino acids: CASSLNVYGYTF.

A few counts support this clonotype. The chain combines TRBV20-1 with TRBJ2-3; 12 bases fit TRBD2. Germline V gives CDR1 DFQATT, CDR2 SNEGSKA (reference sequence). This CDR3 has 19 residues. After removal of 6 bases from V and 3 bases from J, the junction contained 19 bases not matched to a gene. The CDR3 protein is CSARRWTTSGGDGTDTQYF. CDR3 DNA: TGCAGTGCCAGAAGGTGGACGACTAGCGGGGGCGATGGTACAGATACGCAGTATTTT.